Listed below are T cell receptor beta chains from one sample, sequenced in a study of cytomegalovirus exposure and HLA in healthy donors. TCRdb's copy holds only in-frame clones and misses some; the assay was immunoSEQ multiplex PCR. This table holds 120,000 to 150,000 clones, around 75% found once. The sample taken for sequencing was PBMCs. The origin of the receptors is a woman in her late teens or twenties in good health and CMV-seronegative. CDR3s include the opening cysteine and the closing phenylalanine or tryptophan. A D gene is named only where the DNA matches it firmly.

TRBV9	TRBD1	TRBJ2-1	CASSTGVSYNEQFF
TRBV29-1	-	TRBJ2-5	CSVDLTGRETQYF
TRBV2	TRBD1	TRBJ1-1	CASSPGGHTEAFF
TRBV2	-	TRBJ2-7	CANSGTYEQYF
TRBV11-2	TRBD1	TRBJ2-1	CASSLRWTGYNEQFF
TRBV5-1	TRBD2	TRBJ2-3	CASCIAGVTDTQYF
TRBV5-6	-	TRBJ1-2	CASAFQGSWGYTF
TRBV27	TRBD1	TRBJ1-2	CASRYRGPEGGYTF
TRBV11-2	TRBD2	TRBJ2-1	CASRPLRKREGRDEQFF
TRBV28	TRBD2	TRBJ2-6	CASNGGGDGANGLTF
TRBV5-1	-	TRBJ2-3	CASSFEGYTQYF
TRBV7-3	TRBD1	TRBJ2-7	CASSERTGDEQYF
TRBV29-1	-	TRBJ1-1	CSVVRRQNTEAFF
TRBV5-1	-	TRBJ2-7	CASSLERVSDEQYF
TRBV9	TRBD1	TRBJ1-2	CASSPGGWGLNYGYTF
TRBV6-6	-	TRBJ1-4	CASSYSRTNEKLFF
TRBV9	-	TRBJ2-6	CASSVAAAPSGANVLTF
TRBV5-1	-	TRBJ1-4	CASSPLTGSNEKLFF
TRBV27	-	TRBJ1-5	CASSLPPPGERGDQPQHF
TRBV25-1	TRBD2	TRBJ2-2	CASSDPAGVGGELFF